This T cell receptor beta chain was recorded in a study of shared clonotypes between healthy human individuals. About the research overall: CD8 memory received one plate per donor, CD8 naive two, CD4 memory three and CD4 naive three.

The V gene lost 4 bases and the J gene lost 5 bases, with 24 bases spanning the gap. The germline CDR1 and CDR2 sequences are SGHAT and FQNNGV. This CDR3 spans 17 amino acids. Adult Caucasians living in Nashville, Tennessee made up all of the donors. Sequencing used immunoSEQ multiplex PCR; TCRdb keeps in-frame clones, though not all of them. The table records more than 550,000 clones, roughly two thirds of them present only once. The clonotype comes from a woman younger than 45 in good health. This sequence joins TRBV11-2 and TRBJ2-7, with D tentatively TRBD2 (6 bases). Sequenced material: memory CD4+ T cells sorted from blood. Regarding subset: CD45RA-negative fraction. CDR3 in amino acids: CASSSKAAGTPLDEQYF. The CDR3 coding sequence is TGTGCCAGCAGCTCAAAGGCCGCCGGGACTCCCTTAGACGAGCAGTACTTC.